This passage covers 27 T cell receptor beta chains from one sample sequenced in a study of T-cell memory formation after mild COVID-19. A single record per CDR3 protein comes from TCRdb applying MiXCR to the 5' RACE reads. The sample has more than 250,000 distinct CDR3 sequences, about a sixth seen once. The sequenced sample was PBMCs or a T cell subset sorted from them (not recorded which). The receptors shown here come from a man aged 18 to 30 who had mild COVID-19 (a few samples of this study predate the infection). Cell type and time point are not known.

Here the CDR3 reads CSVDTGVNTGELFF. The CDR3 DNA reads TGCAGCGTTGATACTGGGGTAAACACCGGGGAGCTGTTTTTT. The chain couples TRBV29-1 to TRBJ2-2, with D unclear. The CDR3 consists of 14 residues. Trimming shortened V by 3 bases and J by 2 bases, and 10 bases separated the two germline ends. The germline CDR1 and CDR2 sequences are SQVTM and ANQGSEA.

The chain recombines TRBV30 with TRBJ2-5; TRBD2 aligns across 12 bases. Looked up from germline, CDR1 is GTSNPN and CDR2 is SVGIG (reference sequence). The CDR3 contains 16 residues. V lost 0 bases and J lost 4; bases outside the gene matches: 6. Here the CDR3 DNA reads TGTGCCTGGAGTGTAGGACTAGCGGGGTCTCGAGAGACCCAGTACTTC. Encoded protein: CAWSVGLAGSRETQYF.

This clonotype was seen only a few times. The CDR3 region has the DNA TGTGCCAGCAGCCCCCCGGGACTAGCGGGGATGTACAATGAGCAGTTCTTC. Residues: CASSPPGLAGMYNEQFF. This chain joins TRBV7-3 and TRBJ2-1, with 13 bases that match TRBD2. The CDR3 sequence is 17 residues long. CDR1 and CDR2 from the germline V gene are SGHTA and FQGTGA. After removal of 5 bases from V and 4 bases from J, the junction contained 8 bases not matched to a gene.

This clonotype showed up just a few times. The rearrangement links TRBV28 to TRBJ2-4, with D unresolved. The germline V gene encodes CDR1 MDHEN and CDR2 SYDVKM. Deletions cut 6 bases from V and 0 bases from J, with 9 bases between. The CDR3 has 14 residues. CDR3 region: CASRLRGAKNIQYF. CDR3 coding DNA: TGTGCCAGCAGGCTCAGAGGAGCCAAAAACATTCAGTACTTC.

This clonotype appeared a few times. The rearrangement links TRBV9 to TRBJ2-7, with D perhaps TRBD2 (5 bases). Germline CDR1 reads SGDLS; CDR2 reads YYNGEE. The V end lost 4 bases, the J end lost 5 bases, and 13 bases lay between the germline ends. The CDR3 extends over 13 amino acids. The CDR3 DNA sequence: TGTGCCAGCAGCCCCCCCGCCGGGAACGAGCAGTACGTC. The encoded protein is CASSPPAGNEQYV.

This chain uses TRBV6-1 with TRBJ1-1; D ambiguous. Germline CDR1 MNHNS, CDR2 SASEGT. The germline V and J ends were trimmed by 10 bases and 0 bases, with 12 bases remaining between them. CDR3 length: 13 residues. Here the CDR3 DNA reads TGTGCCATCGACCTGGAGATGAACACTGAAGCTTTCTTT. Its protein product is CAIDLEMNTEAFF.

The chain uses TRBV4-1 and TRBJ2-3; unclear D gene. CDR1 is MGHRA and CDR2 is YSYEKL in the germline V gene. With 9 bases removed from V and 1 base from J, the gap between germline ends came to 14 bases. There are 14 residues in the CDR3. CDR3 nucleotide sequence: TGCGCCAGTAAGCCGCGTGGGGGCACAGATACGCAGTATTTT. Amino acids: CASKPRGGTDTQYF.

This clonotype has more than one count but fewer than ten. The V gene is TRBV5-6, the J gene TRBJ2-7; no definite D call. The germline V gene encodes CDR1 SGHDT and CDR2 YYEEEE. The V and J ends lost 4 bases and 2 bases respectively, with 13 bases between them. This CDR3 is 14 amino acids long. The DNA of the CDR3 is TGTGCCAGCAGCGCTAACAGCTACCCCTACGAGCAGTACTTC. Translating it yields CASSANSYPYEQYF.

This clonotype has ten or more counts. This chain links TRBV20-1 with TRBJ2-1; 8 bases align to TRBD2. The CDR3 has 15 residues. Unmatched junction bases numbered 3, after V lost 0 bases and J lost 2 bases. Germline CDR1 is DFQATT and CDR2 is SNEGSKA (reference sequence). Here the CDR3 DNA reads TGCAGTGCTAGAGATGAGCGGGAGACCTACAATGAGCAGTTCTTC. This encodes CSARDERETYNEQFF.

This clonotype occurred a few times. The V and J genes are TRBV7-9 and TRBJ2-1, with 12 bases fitting TRBD2. This CDR3 is 14 amino acids long. Germline loops: CDR1 SEHNR, CDR2 FQNEAQ (reference sequence). The V segment lost 3 bases and the J segment 10 bases; nucleotides outside the gene matches: 4. CDR3 sequence reads: CASSFSGLAGEQFF. Written as DNA, the CDR3 is TGTGCCAGCAGCTTCTCCGGACTAGCGGGGGAGCAGTTCTTC.

At least ten counts were recorded for this clonotype. Here the CDR3 reads CASSGGTGEQFF. CDR3 nucleotides: TGTGCCAGCAGTGGAGGTACGGGGGAGCAGTTCTTC. The chain has TRBV2 and TRBJ2-1, with D maybe TRBD2 (5 bases). Trimming left V 4 bases short and J 10 bases short, with 11 bases between. Germline lookup yields CDR1 SNHLY and CDR2 FYNNEI. The CDR3 runs 12 residues.

This clonotype was detected a few times. The chain carries TRBV10-3 and TRBJ2-7, with 10 bases aligning to TRBD2. CDR1 is ENHRY and CDR2 is SYGVKD in the germline V gene. The CDR3 consists of 13 residues. Germline trimming cut 5 bases from V and 4 bases from J; bases unmatched to any gene: 2. CDR3 protein: CAISPSGSYEQYV. In nucleotides, the CDR3 is TGTGCCATCAGTCCTAGCGGGAGTTACGAGCAGTACGTC.

The sample holds a few counts of this clonotype. The V gene is TRBV6-2 or TRBV6-3, the J gene TRBJ2-7; the D gene is possibly TRBD1 (6 bases). The CDR3 has 13 amino acids. Looked up from germline, CDR1 is MNHEY and CDR2 is SVGEGT. Trimming took 1 base from V and 2 from J, leaving 6 bases between them. In DNA form, the CDR3 reads TGTGCCAGCAGTTACTGGGACACCTACGAGCAGTACTTC. It encodes CASSYWDTYEQYF.

This clonotype was picked up many times. This rearrangement joins TRBV7-6 to TRBJ2-2; D unclear. The CDR3 length is 14 residues. CDR1 and CDR2 from the germline V gene are SGHVS and FNYEAQ. Trimming stripped 2 bases from V and 5 bases from J, with 9 bases between. CDR3 in amino acids: CASSLPSNTGELFF. The CDR3 nucleotides are TGTGCCAGCAGCTTACCCTCAAATACCGGGGAGCTGTTTTTT.

The V and J genes are TRBV4-1 and TRBJ1-2; D may be TRBD1 (6 bases). Germline values: CDR1 MGHRA, CDR2 YSYEKL. Trimming took 4 bases from V and 0 from J, leaving 18 bases between them. The CDR3 runs to 17 residues. This CDR3 reads CASSRDRQEGTNYGYTF. In DNA form, the CDR3 reads TGCGCCAGCAGCCGGGACCGACAGGAAGGGACTAACTATGGCTACACCTTC.

Ten or more counts support this clonotype. The chain combines TRBV3-1 with TRBJ2-1, with 9 bases aligning to TRBD2. The CDR3 totals 15 residues. After removal of 1 base from V and 7 bases from J, the junction contained 5 bases not matched to a gene. Germline V lookup: CDR1 LGHDT, CDR2 YNNKEL (reference sequence). CDR3 amino acids: CASSQGLAGLNEQFF. The CDR3 DNA reads TGTGCCAGCAGCCAAGGGCTAGCGGGGCTTAATGAGCAGTTCTTC.

This chain connects TRBV10-3 to TRBJ2-3, with no clear D. The CDR3 runs 13 residues. Looked up from germline, CDR1 is ENHRY and CDR2 is SYGVKD. V was cut by 10 bases and J by 0 bases, with 11 bases left in between. CDR3 amino acids: CATGPTSTDTQYF. The CDR3 DNA reads as TGTGCCACCGGACCTACCAGCACAGATACGCAGTATTTT.

V usage is TRBV20-1 and J usage is TRBJ2-7; 10 bases fit TRBD1. Germline CDR1 reads DFQATT; CDR2 reads SNEGSKA (reference sequence). The junction had 4 bases not matched to a gene; V was cut back by 1 base and J by 1 base. The CDR3 covers 15 residues. The DNA for the CDR3 is TGCAGTGCTAGAGCCGGGACAGGGGTTTCCTACGAGCAGTACTTC. Translation: CSARAGTGVSYEQYF.

By sample share, this clonotype is large. The V gene is TRBV5-6, the J gene TRBJ2-1; D assignment may be TRBD1 or TRBD2 (5 bases each). Germline V gives CDR1 SGHDT, CDR2 YYEEEE. The germline V and J ends were trimmed by 4 bases and 5 bases, with 13 bases remaining between them. There are 14 residues in the CDR3. The CDR3 nucleotides read TGTGCCAGCAGCCCCGAGGGACGGCACAATGAGCAGTTCTTC. It translates to CASSPEGRHNEQFF.

The chain recombines TRBV6-1 with TRBJ2-2; 8 nucleotides match TRBD2. The CDR3 extends over 15 amino acids. Trimming at V came to 1 base and at J to 4 bases, leaving 2 bases not matched to a gene. Looked up from germline, CDR1 is MNHNS and CDR2 is SASEGT. The CDR3 DNA reads as TGTGCCAGCAGTGAAGGGAGCGGGGGCACCGGGGAGCTGTTTTTT. Amino acids: CASSEGSGGTGELFF.

This clonotype came up a few times. CDR3 DNA: TGTGCCAGCAGCATGTGGACTAGCATCGGGACCCAGTACTTC. This translates into CASSMWTSIGTQYF. This chain joins TRBV12-3 or TRBV12-4 and TRBJ2-5, with 8 bases lining up with TRBD2. V trimming: 6 bases; J trimming: 7 bases; junction bases outside the gene matches: 10. The CDR3 runs 14 residues.

The V gene is TRBV12-3 or TRBV12-4, the J gene TRBJ2-1; D gene unclear. CDR3 size: 15 residues. The ends were cut back, 2 bases at V and 5 bases at J, with 13 bases in the middle. CDR3 in amino acids: CASSLRAGSDNEQFF. For the CDR3, the DNA is TGTGCCAGCAGTTTACGGGCAGGAAGCGACAATGAGCAGTTCTTC.

This clonotype was observed at least ten times. This chain joins TRBV24-1 and TRBJ2-5; weak D call: TRBD1 (6 bases). Germline V gene sequence: CDR1 KGHDR, CDR2 SFDVKD. The CDR3 consists of 14 residues. V lost 3 bases to trimming and J lost 3 bases, with 10 bases between them. CDR3 region: CATSDPRTEETQYF. The CDR3 DNA sequence: TGTGCCACCAGTGATCCCCGGACAGAAGAGACCCAGTACTTC.

This clonotype has at least ten counts. V and J are TRBV6-5 and TRBJ2-1, with TRBD2 identical over 10 bases. Trimming removed 5 bases from V and 7 bases from J; junction bases left unmatched: 11. Per the germline V gene, CDR1 is MNHEY and CDR2 is SVGAGI. The CDR3 runs to 16 residues. The chain's CDR3 is CASSSGGGMFVNEQFF. The CDR3 region has the DNA TGTGCCAGCAGTAGCGGGGGGGGTATGTTTGTAAATGAGCAGTTCTTC.

The chain is built from TRBV5-1 and TRBJ2-3; 8 bases agree with TRBD1. The CDR3 sequence is 16 residues long. Germline values: CDR1 SGHRS, CDR2 YFSETQ. V lost 0 bases, J lost 1 base, and 4 bases stayed unmatched. DNA for the CDR3: TGCGCCAGCAGCTTGGGCAGGGGGCTCGGCACAGATACGCAGTATTTT. Its protein product is CASSLGRGLGTDTQYF.

This clonotype was counted ten times or more. The chain has TRBV15 and TRBJ2-3; possibly TRBD2 for D (6 bases). Germline values: CDR1 LNHNV, CDR2 YYDKDF (reference sequence). With 1 base removed from V and 2 bases from J, the gap between germline ends came to 10 bases. The length of the CDR3 is 15 residues. CDR3 sequence reads: CATSRVSGNTDTQYF. CDR3 sequence (DNA): TGTGCCACCAGCAGAGTTAGCGGTAACACAGATACGCAGTATTTT.

The chain has TRBV12-3 or TRBV12-4 and TRBJ1-2; possible D gene TRBD1, 6 bases. This CDR3 region has 15 residues. Trimming cost V 5 bases and J 4 bases, with 17 bases left between them. The chain's CDR3 is CASSLERGLVYGYTF. The CDR3 DNA reads TGTGCCAGCAGTCTGGAGAGGGGGTTGGTCTATGGCTACACCTTC.